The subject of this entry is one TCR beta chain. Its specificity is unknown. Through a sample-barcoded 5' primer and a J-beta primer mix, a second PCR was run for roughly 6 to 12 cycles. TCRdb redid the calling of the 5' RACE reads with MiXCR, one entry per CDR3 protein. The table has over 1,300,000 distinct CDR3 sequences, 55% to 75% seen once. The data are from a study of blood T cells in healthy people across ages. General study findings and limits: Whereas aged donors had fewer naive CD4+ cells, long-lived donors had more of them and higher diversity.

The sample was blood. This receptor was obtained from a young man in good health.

The CDR3 nucleotides read TGCGCCAGCAGACAGGGGCCGCTCCCCTACTCTGGAAACACCATATATTTT. Amino acids: CASRQGPLPYSGNTIYF. The chain employs TRBV4-1 and TRBJ1-3; TRBD1 matches at 7 bases. Trimming took 6 bases from V and 0 from J; bases not matched to a gene: 11. CDR3 size: 17 residues. Germline V gene lookup returns CDR1 MGHRA and CDR2 YSYEKL.